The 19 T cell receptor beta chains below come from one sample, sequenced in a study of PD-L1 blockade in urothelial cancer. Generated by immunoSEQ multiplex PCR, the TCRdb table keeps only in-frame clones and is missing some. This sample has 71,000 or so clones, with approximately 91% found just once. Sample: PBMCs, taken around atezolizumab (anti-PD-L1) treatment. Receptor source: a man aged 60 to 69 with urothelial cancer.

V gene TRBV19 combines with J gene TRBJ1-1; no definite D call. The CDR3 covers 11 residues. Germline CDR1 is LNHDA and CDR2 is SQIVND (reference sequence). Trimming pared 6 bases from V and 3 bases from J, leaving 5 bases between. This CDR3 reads CASRSDTEAFF. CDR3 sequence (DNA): TGTGCCAGTAGATCGGACACTGAAGCTTTCTTT. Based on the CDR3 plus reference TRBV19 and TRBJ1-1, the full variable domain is DGGITQSPKYLFRKEGQNVTLSCEQNLNHDAMYWYRQDPGQGLRLIYYSQIVNDFQKGDIAEGYSVSREKKESFPLTVTSAQKNPTAFYLCASRSDTEAFFGQGTRLTVV.

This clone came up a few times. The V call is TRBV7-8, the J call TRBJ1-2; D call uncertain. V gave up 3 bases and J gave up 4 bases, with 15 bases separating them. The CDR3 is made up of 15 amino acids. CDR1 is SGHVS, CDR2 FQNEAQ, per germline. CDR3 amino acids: CASSLDGSSGYGYTF. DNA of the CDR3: TGTGCCAGCAGCTTGGACGGGAGTAGCGGCTATGGCTACACCTTC.

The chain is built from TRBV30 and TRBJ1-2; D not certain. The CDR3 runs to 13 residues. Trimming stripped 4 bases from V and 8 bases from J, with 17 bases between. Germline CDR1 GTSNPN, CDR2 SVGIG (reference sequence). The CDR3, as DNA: TGTGCCTGGACTACGACTGATATTAGGGGCTACACCTTC. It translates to CAWTTTDIRGYTF.

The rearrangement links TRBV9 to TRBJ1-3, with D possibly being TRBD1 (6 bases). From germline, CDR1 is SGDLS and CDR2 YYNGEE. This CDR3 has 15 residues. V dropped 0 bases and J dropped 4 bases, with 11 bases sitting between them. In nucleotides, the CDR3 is TGTGCCAGCAGCGTAGCAGGTCAGGGGGGAAACACCATATATTTT. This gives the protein CASSVAGQGGNTIYF.

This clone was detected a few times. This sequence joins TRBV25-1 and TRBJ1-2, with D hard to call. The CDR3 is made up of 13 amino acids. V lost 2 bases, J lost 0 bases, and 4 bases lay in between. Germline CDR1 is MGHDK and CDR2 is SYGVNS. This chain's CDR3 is CASSERANYGYTF. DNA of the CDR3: TGTGCCAGCAGTGAAAGAGCTAACTATGGCTACACCTTC.

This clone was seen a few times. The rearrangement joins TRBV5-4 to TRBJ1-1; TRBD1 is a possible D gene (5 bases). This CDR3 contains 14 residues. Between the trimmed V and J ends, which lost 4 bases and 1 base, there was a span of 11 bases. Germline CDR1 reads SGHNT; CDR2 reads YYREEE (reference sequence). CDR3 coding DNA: TGTGCCAGCAGCGTGGGACTCAAGAACACTGAAGCTTTCTTT. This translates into CASSVGLKNTEAFF.

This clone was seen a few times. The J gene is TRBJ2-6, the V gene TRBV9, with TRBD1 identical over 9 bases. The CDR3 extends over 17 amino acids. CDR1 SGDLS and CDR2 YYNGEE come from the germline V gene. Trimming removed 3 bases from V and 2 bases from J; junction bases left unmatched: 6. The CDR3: CASSAGTGNAGANVLTF. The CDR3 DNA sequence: TGTGCCAGCAGCGCCGGGACAGGGAACGCTGGGGCCAACGTCCTGACTTTC.

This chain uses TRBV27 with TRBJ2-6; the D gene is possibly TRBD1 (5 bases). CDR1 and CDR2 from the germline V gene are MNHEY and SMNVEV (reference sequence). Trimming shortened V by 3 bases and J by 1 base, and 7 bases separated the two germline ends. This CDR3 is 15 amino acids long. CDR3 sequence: CASSLGQSGANVLTF. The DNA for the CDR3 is TGTGCCAGCAGTTTGGGGCAATCTGGGGCCAACGTCCTGACTTTC.

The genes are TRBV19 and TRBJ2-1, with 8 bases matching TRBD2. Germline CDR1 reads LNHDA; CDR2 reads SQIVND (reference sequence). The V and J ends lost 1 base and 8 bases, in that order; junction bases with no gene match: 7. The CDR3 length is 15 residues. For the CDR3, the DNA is TGTGCCAGTAGTATAGGTACAGCGGGAGTCTATGAGCAGTTCTTC. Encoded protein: CASSIGTAGVYEQFF.

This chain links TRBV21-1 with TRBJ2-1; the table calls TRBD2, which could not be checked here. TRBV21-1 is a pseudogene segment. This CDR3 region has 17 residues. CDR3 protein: CASSNDSYKGGWNEQFF. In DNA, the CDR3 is TGTGCCAGCAGCAACGACAGTTATAAGGGAGGTTGGAATGAGCAGTTCTTC.

The CDR3 here is CASSPPGTEETQYF. In DNA, the CDR3 is TGTGCCAGCTCACCACCCGGGACAGAAGAGACCCAGTACTTC. The chain joins TRBV18 to TRBJ2-5; 7 nucleotides line up with TRBD1. Trimming cost V 0 bases and J 3 bases; bases outside gene matches: 1. The CDR3 totals 14 residues. The germline CDR1 and CDR2 sequences are KGHSH and LQKENI.

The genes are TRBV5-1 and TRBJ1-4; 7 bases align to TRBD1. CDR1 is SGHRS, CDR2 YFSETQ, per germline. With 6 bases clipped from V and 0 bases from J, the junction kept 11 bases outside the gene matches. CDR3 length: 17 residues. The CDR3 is CASKAGGQLATNEKLFF. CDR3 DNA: TGCGCCAGCAAGGCCGGGGGACAGCTTGCAACTAATGAAAAACTGTTTTTT.

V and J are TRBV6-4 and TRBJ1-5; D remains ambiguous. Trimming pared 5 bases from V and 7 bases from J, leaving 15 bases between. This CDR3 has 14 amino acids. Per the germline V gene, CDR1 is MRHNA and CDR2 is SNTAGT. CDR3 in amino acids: CASSTYPSQQPQHF. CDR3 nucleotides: TGTGCCAGCAGTACCTACCCCTCTCAACAGCCCCAGCATTTT.

The CDR3 DNA reads TGTGCCACCCTACTCAGGGAGAACACTGAAGCTTTCTTT. It yields the protein CATLLRENTEAFF. J is TRBJ1-1 and V is TRBV6-1; a weak D match, TRBD1 (5 bases). V lost 10 bases and J lost 1, with 13 bases in between. Germline V gene sequence: CDR1 MNHNS, CDR2 SASEGT. This CDR3 is 13 amino acids long.

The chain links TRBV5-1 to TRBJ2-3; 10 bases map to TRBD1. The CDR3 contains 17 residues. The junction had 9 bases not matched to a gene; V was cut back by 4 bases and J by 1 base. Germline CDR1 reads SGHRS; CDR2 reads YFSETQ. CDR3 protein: CASSQGQGVVGTDTQYF. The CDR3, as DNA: TGCGCCAGCAGCCAAGGACAGGGGGTTGTTGGCACAGATACGCAGTATTTT.

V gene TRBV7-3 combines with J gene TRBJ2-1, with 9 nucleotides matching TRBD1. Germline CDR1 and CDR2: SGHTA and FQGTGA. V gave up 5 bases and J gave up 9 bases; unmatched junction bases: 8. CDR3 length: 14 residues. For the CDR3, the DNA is TGTGCCAGCAGCGCCGGGACAGGGAGGGGTGAGCAGTTCTTC. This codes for CASSAGTGRGEQFF.

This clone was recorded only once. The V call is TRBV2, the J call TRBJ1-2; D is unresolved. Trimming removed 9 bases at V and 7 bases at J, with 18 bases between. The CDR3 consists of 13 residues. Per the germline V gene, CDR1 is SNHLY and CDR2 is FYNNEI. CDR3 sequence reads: CASLPILRGGYTF. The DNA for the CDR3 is TGTGCCAGTCTTCCGATTTTGCGCGGTGGCTACACCTTC.

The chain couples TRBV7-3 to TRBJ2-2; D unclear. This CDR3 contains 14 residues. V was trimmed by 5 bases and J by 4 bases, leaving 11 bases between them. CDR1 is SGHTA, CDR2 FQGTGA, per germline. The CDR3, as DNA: TGTGCCAGCAGCCCCCGTGGAGCCACCGGGGAGCTGTTTTTT. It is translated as CASSPRGATGELFF. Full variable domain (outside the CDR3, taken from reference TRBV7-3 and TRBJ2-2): GAGVSQTPSNKVTEKGKYVELRCDPISGHTALYWYRQSLGQGPEFLIYFQGTGAADDSGLPNDRFFAVRPEGSVSTLKIQRTERGDSAVYLCASSPRGATGELFFGEGSRLTVL.

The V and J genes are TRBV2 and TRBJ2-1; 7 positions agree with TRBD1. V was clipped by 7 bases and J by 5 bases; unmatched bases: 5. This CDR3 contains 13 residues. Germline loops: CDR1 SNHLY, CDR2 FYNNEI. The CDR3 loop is CASTGTVNNEQFF. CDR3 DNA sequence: TGTGCCAGCACTGGGACAGTAAACAATGAGCAGTTCTTC.